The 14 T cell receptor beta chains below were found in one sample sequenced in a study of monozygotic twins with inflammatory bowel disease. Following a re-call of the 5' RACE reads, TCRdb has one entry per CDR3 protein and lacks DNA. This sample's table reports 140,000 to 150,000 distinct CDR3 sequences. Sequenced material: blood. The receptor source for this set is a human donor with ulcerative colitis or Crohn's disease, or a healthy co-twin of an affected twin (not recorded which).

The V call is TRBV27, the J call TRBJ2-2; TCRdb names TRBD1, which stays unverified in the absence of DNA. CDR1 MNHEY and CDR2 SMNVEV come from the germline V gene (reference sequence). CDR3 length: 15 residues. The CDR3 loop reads CASNRGGTNTGELFF.

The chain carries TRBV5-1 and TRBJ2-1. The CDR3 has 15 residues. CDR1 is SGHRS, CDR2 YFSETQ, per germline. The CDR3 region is CASSLTGAPYNEQFF.

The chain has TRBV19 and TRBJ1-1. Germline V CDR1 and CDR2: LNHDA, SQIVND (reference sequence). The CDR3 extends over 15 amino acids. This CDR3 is CASSPSWGGVAEAFF.

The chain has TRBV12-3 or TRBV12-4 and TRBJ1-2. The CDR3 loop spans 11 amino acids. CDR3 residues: CASSLHLGYTF.

The CDR3 sequence: CASSLTGIDTQYF. The chain combines TRBV12-3 or TRBV12-4 with TRBJ2-3; checking the TCRdb D call of TRBD1 is not possible without DNA. This CDR3 is 13 amino acids long.

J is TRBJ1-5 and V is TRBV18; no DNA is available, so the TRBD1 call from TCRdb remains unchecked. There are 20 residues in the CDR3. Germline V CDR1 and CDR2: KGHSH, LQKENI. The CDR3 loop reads CASSPPVAGDLRVSNQPQHF.

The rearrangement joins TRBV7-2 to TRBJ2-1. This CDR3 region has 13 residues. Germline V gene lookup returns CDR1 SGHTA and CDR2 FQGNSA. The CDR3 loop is CASSLAPDNEQFF. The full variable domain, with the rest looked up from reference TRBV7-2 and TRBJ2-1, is GAGVSQSPSNKVTEKGKDVELRCDPISGHTALYWYRQSLGQGLEFLIYFQGNSAPDKSGLPSDRFSAERTGGSVSTLTIQRTQQEDSAVYLCASSLAPDNEQFFGPGTRLTVL.

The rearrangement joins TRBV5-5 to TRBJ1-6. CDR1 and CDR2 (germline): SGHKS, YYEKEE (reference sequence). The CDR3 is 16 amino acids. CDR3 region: CASSFNSHIGNSPLHF.

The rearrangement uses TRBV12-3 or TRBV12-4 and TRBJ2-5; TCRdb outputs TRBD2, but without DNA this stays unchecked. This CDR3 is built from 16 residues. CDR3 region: CASSLGTSGYQETQYF.

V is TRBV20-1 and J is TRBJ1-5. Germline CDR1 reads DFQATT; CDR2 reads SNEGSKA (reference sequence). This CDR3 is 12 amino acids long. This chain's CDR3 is CSAREGSQPQHF.

This chain's CDR3 is CSESDRGGKGQFF. The V call is TRBV20-1, the J call TRBJ2-1; the D gene TCRdb calls, TRBD1, cannot be checked with no DNA. Germline V lookup: CDR1 DFQATT, CDR2 SNEGSKA (reference sequence). This CDR3 spans 13 amino acids.

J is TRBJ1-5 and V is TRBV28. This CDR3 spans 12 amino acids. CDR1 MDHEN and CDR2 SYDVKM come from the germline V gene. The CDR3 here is CASSLKGQPQHF. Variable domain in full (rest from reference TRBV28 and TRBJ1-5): DVKVTQSSRYLVKRTGEKVFLECVQDMDHENMFWYRQDPGLGLRLIYFSYDVKMKEKGDIPEGYSVSREKKERFSLILESASTNQTSMYLCASSLKGQPQHFGDGTRLSIL.

The CDR3 is CASSLSYTDTQYF. The genes are TRBV7-2 and TRBJ2-3. The CDR3 runs to 13 residues. Germline V CDR1 and CDR2: SGHTA, FQGNSA.

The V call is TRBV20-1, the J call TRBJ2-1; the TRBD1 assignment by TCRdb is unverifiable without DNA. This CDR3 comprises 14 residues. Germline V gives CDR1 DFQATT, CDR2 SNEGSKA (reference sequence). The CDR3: CSAREDRDYNEQFF.